The clone carrying this T cell receptor (beta chain) occurred many times. Its target is unknown. These data belong to a study of T-cell memory formation after mild COVID-19. Whole-study context: For the most part, TCR clusters were specific to one donor.

With 5 bases removed from V and 0 bases from J, the gap between germline ends came to 13 bases. In germline, CDR1 is SEHNR, CDR2 FQNEAQ (reference sequence). The CDR3 runs to 16 residues. General study findings and limits: Several responding clones turned up in pre-infection memory, indicating that cross-reactive memory may have taken part. Proof of SARS-CoV-2 specificity was absent for the second-wave clones that crested on day 37.

Sample barcodes and UMIs were carried by the TCR alpha and TCR beta cDNA libraries that 5'RACE generated with constant-segment primers. TCRdb called the 5' RACE reads again in MiXCR, with one record for every CDR3 protein. The sample contains about 240,000 distinct CDR3 sequences, around 10% of which appear only once. The chain couples TRBV7-9 to TRBJ2-2, with D hard to call. Source material: PBMCs or a T cell subset sorted from them (not recorded which). This sequence originates from a man younger than 30 who had mild COVID-19 (a few samples of this study predate the infection). Cell type and time point are not known. CDR3 nucleotide sequence: TGTGCCAGCAGCCCAGTCGGGCGAGCGAACACCGGGGAGCTGTTTTTT. It codes for CASSPVGRANTGELFF.